By sample share, the clone carrying this T cell receptor beta chain is large (0.1 to 1%). Its antigen is not known. This entry is derived from a study of circulating CD8 cells and anti-PD-1 response in melanoma. Study-wide findings and caveats: PD-1 and DPOS subsets showed similar, higher clonality than DNEG. Clonotype sharing was highest between DPOS and TIGIT subsets. Previously treated and treatment-naive patients were pooled together.

Each library started from about 15 ng of total RNA using the QIAseq Immune Repertoire TCR panel. A single record per CDR3 protein comes from TCRdb applying MiXCR to the reads. The table records 300 or so distinct CDR3 sequences, approximately 4.9% of them present only once. CDR3 size: 15 residues. V gave up 2 bases and J gave up 1 base, with 10 bases separating them. The V gene's germline CDR1 is SGHTA and CDR2 FQGTGA. Four subsets defined by PD-1 and/or TIGIT were sorted from live CD3+CD8+TCRalphabeta+ cells. The origin of this receptor is a human donor with melanoma. The chain combines TRBV7-3 with TRBJ2-3; the D gene is possibly TRBD2 (5 bases). Sequencing used CD8+ T cells from PBMCs, obtained at baseline or after one month of anti-PD-1 therapy (not recorded which). The CDR3 DNA reads as TGTGCCAGCAGCTTAGGCGGGTCCCGCACAGATACGCAGTATTTT. Residues: CASSLGGSRTDTQYF.